The entry below gives a single TCR beta chain sequence along with its context. Clones were sequenced by immunoSEQ multiplex PCR, and TCRdb holds only the in-frame ones, with some missing. The table has approximately 48,000 clones, about nine tenths seen once. The CDR3 runs to 12 residues. Germline CDR1 and CDR2: SNHLY and FYNNEI. V gave up 8 bases and J gave up 2 bases, with 9 bases separating them. This sample was included in a study of T cell changes during pregnancy in multiple sclerosis. Sequenced here: CD8+ T cells from peripheral blood mononuclear cells, sampled before pregnancy. V is TRBV2 and J is TRBJ1-2; no firm D call. This TCR derives from a female donor with multiple sclerosis, enrolled in a pregnancy study. The CDR3 DNA sequence: TGTGCCAGCCAAAACAGCAACTATGGCTACACCTTC. Translated, it gives CASQNSNYGYTF.